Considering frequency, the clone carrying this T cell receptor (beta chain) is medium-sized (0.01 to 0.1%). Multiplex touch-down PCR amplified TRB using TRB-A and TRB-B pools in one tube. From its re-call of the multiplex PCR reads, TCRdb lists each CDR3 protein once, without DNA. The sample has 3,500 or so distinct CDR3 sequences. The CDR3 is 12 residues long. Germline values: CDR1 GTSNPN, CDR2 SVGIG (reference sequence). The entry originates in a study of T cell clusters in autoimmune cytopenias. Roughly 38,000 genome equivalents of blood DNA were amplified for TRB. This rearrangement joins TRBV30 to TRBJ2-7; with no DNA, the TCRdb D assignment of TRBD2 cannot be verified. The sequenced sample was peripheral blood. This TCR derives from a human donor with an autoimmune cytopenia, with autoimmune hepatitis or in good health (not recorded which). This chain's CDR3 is CAWRTGGLEQYF. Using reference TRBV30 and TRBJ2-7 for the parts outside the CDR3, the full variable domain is SQTIHQWPATLVQPVGSPLSLECTVEGTSNPNLYWYRQAAGRGLQLLFYSVGIGQISSEVPQNLSASRPQDRQFILSSKKLLLSDSGFYLCAWRTGGLEQYFGPGTRLTVT.